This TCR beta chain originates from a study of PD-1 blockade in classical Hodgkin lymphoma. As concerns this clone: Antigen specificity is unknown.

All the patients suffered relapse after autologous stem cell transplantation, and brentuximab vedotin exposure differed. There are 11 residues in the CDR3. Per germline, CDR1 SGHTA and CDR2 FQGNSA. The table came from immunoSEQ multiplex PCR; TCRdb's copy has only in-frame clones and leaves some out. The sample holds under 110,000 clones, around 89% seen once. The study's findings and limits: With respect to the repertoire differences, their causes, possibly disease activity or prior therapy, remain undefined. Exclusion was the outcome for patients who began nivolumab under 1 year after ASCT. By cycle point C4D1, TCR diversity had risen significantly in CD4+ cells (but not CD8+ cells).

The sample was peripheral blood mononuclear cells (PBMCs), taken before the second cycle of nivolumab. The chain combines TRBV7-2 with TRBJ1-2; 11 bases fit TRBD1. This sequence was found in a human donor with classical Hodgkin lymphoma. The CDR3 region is CRTGGNYGYTF. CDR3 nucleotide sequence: TGTAGGACAGGGGGCAACTATGGCTACACCTTC.